This entry features one TCR beta chain sequence. Its antigen remains unknown. Indicated treatment: approximately 11-day PBMC culture with coronavirus spike peptide pools or control peptides (ViraFEST assay). ViraFEST used peptide pools to expand antigen-specific T cells, then sequenced TCRs. The data were taken from a study of vaccination and CD4 T cells after COVID-19. CDR1 and CDR2 from the germline V gene are SGHTS and YDEGEE. V lost 5 bases and J lost 4; bases outside the gene matches: 5. The length of the CDR3 is 13 residues. The Oncomine TCR Beta short-read assay was applied to DNA of cultured CD4+ T cells. TCRdb called the PCR reads again in MiXCR, with one record for every CDR3 protein. Seen here are 10,000 to 13,000 distinct CDR3 sequences, about 53% observed once, and the top ten hold around 13%.

This sequence originates from a human donor who had recovered from COVID-19. This chain joins TRBV5-8 and TRBJ1-1, with 7 bases aligning to TRBD1. Sequenced sample: CD4+ T cells from blood, cultured in vitro. The CDR3 sequence: CASRPRGITEAFF. In nucleotides, the CDR3 is TGTGCCAGCAGACCCAGGGGGATCACTGAAGCTTTCTTT.